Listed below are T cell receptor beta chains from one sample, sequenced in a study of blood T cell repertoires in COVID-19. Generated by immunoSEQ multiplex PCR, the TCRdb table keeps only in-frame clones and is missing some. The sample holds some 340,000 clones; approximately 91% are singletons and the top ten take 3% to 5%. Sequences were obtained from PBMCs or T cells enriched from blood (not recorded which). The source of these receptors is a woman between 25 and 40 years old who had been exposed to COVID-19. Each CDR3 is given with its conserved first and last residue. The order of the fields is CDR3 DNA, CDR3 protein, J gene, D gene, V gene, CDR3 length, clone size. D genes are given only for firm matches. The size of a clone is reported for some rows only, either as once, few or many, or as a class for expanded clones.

TGTGCCAGCAGTTCGAACCACAGGGACGGAGAGTACTTC,CASSSNHRDGEYF,TRBJ2-7,NA,TRBV27,13,NA
TGCAGCGTTGTAGGGAGCTATGGCTACACCTTC,CSVVGSYGYTF,TRBJ1-2,NA,TRBV29-1,11,NA
TGTGCCATCAGTGAGTCTCAAACCGGGACAGGGGGTAATGGCTACACCTTC,CAISESQTGTGGNGYTF,TRBJ1-2,TRBD1,TRBV10-3,17,NA
TGTGCTAGTGGACAGGGGGAGGACAATGAGCAGTTCTTC,CASGQGEDNEQFF,TRBJ2-1,TRBD1,TRBV12-5,13,NA
TGTGCCAGCACCTCCTTAGGGGGGGGGCCGGTGGAGACCCAGTACTTC,CASTSLGGGPVETQYF,TRBJ2-5,NA,TRBV27,16,NA
TGTGCCAGCAGCCAGCAGGGTCAGCCCCAGCATTTT,CASSQQGQPQHF,TRBJ1-5,NA,TRBV7-9,12,NA
TGTGCCAGCAGCTTAGGGGCGAGCTCCTACAATGAGCAGTTCTTC,CASSLGASSYNEQFF,TRBJ2-1,NA,TRBV7-3,15,NA
TGTGCCATCAGTGAGTCCAGGGATTACGAGCAGTACTTC,CAISESRDYEQYF,TRBJ2-7,NA,TRBV10-3,13,NA
TGTGCCATCAGTGAGCGAAGCGGGGGAGACACAGATACGCAGTATTTT,CAISERSGGDTDTQYF,TRBJ2-3,TRBD2,TRBV10-3,16,NA
TGTGCCAGCAGTACTCGGGGTAATTCACCCCTCCACTTT,CASSTRGNSPLHF,TRBJ1-6,NA,TRBV27,13,NA
TGTGCCAGCACCAGGACAGGGGGCAGGGAAAACACCATATATTTT,CASTRTGGRENTIYF,TRBJ1-3,NA,TRBV21-1,15,NA
TGCGCCAGCAGCCGCGACAGGGGCGGAAACACCATATATTTT,CASSRDRGGNTIYF,TRBJ1-3,TRBD1,TRBV5-1,14,NA
TGTGCCAGTAGTATAGGCAGGGGCCCCTACGAGCAGTACTTC,CASSIGRGPYEQYF,TRBJ2-7,NA,TRBV19,14,NA
TGTGCCACCGCGGGACTACAAAGGGAGGCAACTAATGAAAAACTGTTTTTT,CATAGLQREATNEKLFF,TRBJ1-4,NA,TRBV19,17,NA
TGTGCCAGCAGCCCCGAGGGAGATGGCTACACCTTC,CASSPEGDGYTF,TRBJ1-2,NA,TRBV12-3/TRBV12-4,12,NA
TGTGCCAGCAGTCCAGACAGGGTTTACAGTCTCTTTGGCTCCTACAATGAGCAGTTCTTC,CASSPDRVYSLFGSYNEQFF,TRBJ2-1,TRBD1,TRBV27,20,NA
TGCGCCAGCAGCCATTGGTCCAGGGGGAACACCGGGGAGCTGTTTTTT,CASSHWSRGNTGELFF,TRBJ2-2,NA,TRBV4-3,16,NA
TGTGCCAGCTCACCACCTGCCTACAGGGATAATTCACCCCTCCACTTT,CASSPPAYRDNSPLHF,TRBJ1-6,NA,TRBV18,16,NA
TGTGCCAGCAGTCCCACCGGGGGACTGCAGTTCTTC,CASSPTGGLQFF,TRBJ2-1,NA,TRBV7-9,12,NA
TGTGCCAGCAGTCCGTACAACAGGGGGTATGGCTACACCTTC,CASSPYNRGYGYTF,TRBJ1-2,TRBD1,TRBV28,14,NA
TGTGCCAGCAGCTCCAGAGGACTAGCGGGGGGGCCCACCTACGAGCAGTACTTC,CASSSRGLAGGPTYEQYF,TRBJ2-7,TRBD2,TRBV7-2,18,NA
TGTGCCAGCAGCTTAACCGGGACAGGAGGGAGGGCTTTCTTT,CASSLTGTGGRAFF,TRBJ1-1,TRBD1,TRBV5-5,14,NA
TGTGCCAGCAGGAGACTCCGGGACAGGGGGTTTACCGGGGAGCTGTTTTTT,CASRRLRDRGFTGELFF,TRBJ2-2,TRBD1,TRBV2,17,NA
TGTGCCAGCAGTTTGAGAGCAGGGGAGCAGTTCTTC,CASSLRAGEQFF,TRBJ2-1,NA,TRBV27,12,NA
TGTGCCAGCAGCTCTTACAGGGTTGGAGGAGAGACCCAGTACTTC,CASSSYRVGGETQYF,TRBJ2-5,NA,TRBV7-8,15,NA
TGCAGCGTTGCCCTTAATTATGGCTACACCTTC,CSVALNYGYTF,TRBJ1-2,NA,TRBV29-1,11,NA
TGTGCCAGCAGCCGTTTAGAGAATTCACCCCTCCACTTT,CASSRLENSPLHF,TRBJ1-6,NA,TRBV11-2,13,NA
TGTGCCAGCTCACCAAACAGCGGTGTAGCCAAAAACATTCAGTACTTC,CASSPNSGVAKNIQYF,TRBJ2-4,NA,TRBV18,16,NA
TGCGCCAGCAGCTTGGACACCCCCCTGGCCTATGGCTACACCTTC,CASSLDTPLAYGYTF,TRBJ1-2,NA,TRBV5-1,15,few
TGTGCCAGCTCAGCCGGTCCTATCTCCTATAATTCACCCCTCCACTTT,CASSAGPISYNSPLHF,TRBJ1-6,NA,TRBV18,16,NA
TGTGCCACCAGTGATTCGGGAGGGGAAAAGGGCTACACCTTC,CATSDSGGEKGYTF,TRBJ1-2,NA,TRBV24-1,14,NA
TGTGCCATCAGTGAGAACGAGAGGAACACTGAAGCTTTCTTT,CAISENERNTEAFF,TRBJ1-1,NA,TRBV10-3,14,NA
TGTGCCAGTAGCGACAGGTTGGACGAGCAGTACTTC,CASSDRLDEQYF,TRBJ2-7,NA,TRBV19,12,NA
TGTGCCAGCAGCTTGGATCCAGGGGCGAGTGGTACTGAAGCTTTCTTT,CASSLDPGASGTEAFF,TRBJ1-1,NA,TRBV5-4,16,NA
TGTGCTAGCAGGGGTGCTGGTAACACCATATATTTT,CASRGAGNTIYF,TRBJ1-3,NA,TRBV12-5,12,NA
TGTGCCAGCTCACGGGCAGGGTACACTGAAGCTTTCTTT,CASSRAGYTEAFF,TRBJ1-1,NA,TRBV18,13,NA
TGTGCCAGCAGCTTAGCGGCCGCGGGGGATCAGCCCCAGCATTTT,CASSLAAAGDQPQHF,TRBJ1-5,NA,TRBV7-2,15,NA
TGTGCCAGCAGCTTGTTGAGCGCGGAAAAACTGTTTTTT,CASSLLSAEKLFF,TRBJ1-4,NA,TRBV5-8,13,once
TGTGCCAGCAGCTTACTGGGGAGCTCCTACGAGCAGTACTTC,CASSLLGSSYEQYF,TRBJ2-7,NA,TRBV11-2,14,once
TGTGCCAGCAGCTTAGAAGGGGGCAACGGCTACACCTTC,CASSLEGGNGYTF,TRBJ1-2,TRBD1,TRBV11-3,13,once
TGTGCCAGCAGCGACGTGGGCGGGGGATCCTACAATGAGCAGTTCTTC,CASSDVGGGSYNEQFF,TRBJ2-1,TRBD2,TRBV7-2,16,NA
TGTGCCAGCGGTGAAAGACAGGGCGGGTATGAAAAACTGTTTTTT,CASGERQGGYEKLFF,TRBJ1-4,TRBD1,TRBV19,15,NA
TGTGCCAGCAGCCATCCCTACTATGGCTACACCTTC,CASSHPYYGYTF,TRBJ1-2,NA,TRBV7-8,12,NA
TGTGCCAGCAGGGGGCGGGGGGGCGCGAATTCACCCCTCCACTTT,CASRGRGGANSPLHF,TRBJ1-6,NA,TRBV28,15,NA
TGTGCCAGCAGCTTAGGACCACAGGGGGGTGGGCAGCCCCAGCATTTT,CASSLGPQGGGQPQHF,TRBJ1-5,TRBD1,TRBV7-8,16,few
TGCGCCAGCAGCCAAGAACCGTCGGGTTTCTCCTACGAGCAGTACTTC,CASSQEPSGFSYEQYF,TRBJ2-7,NA,TRBV4-3,16,NA
TGTGCCAGCAGTTCCGGGTCTGAGAAACAGTTCTTC,CASSSGSEKQFF,TRBJ2-1,NA,TRBV6-2/TRBV6-3,12,NA
TGTGCCAGCAGCTTGAAAAGGGGGCAAAGTCGCTCCTATAATTCACCCCTCCACTTT,CASSLKRGQSRSYNSPLHF,TRBJ1-6,TRBD1,TRBV5-6,19,NA
TGTGCCAGCAGCCACAGGGGCAACTCTGGAAACACCATATATTTT,CASSHRGNSGNTIYF,TRBJ1-3,TRBD1,TRBV11-1,15,NA
TGCGCCAGCAGCTTCCGAGTGGGGGCCCTGGGAAATGAGCAGTTCTTC,CASSFRVGALGNEQFF,TRBJ2-1,NA,TRBV5-1,16,NA
TGTGCCAGCAGCCAAGTCAGGGGTAACACTGAAGCTTTCTTT,CASSQVRGNTEAFF,TRBJ1-1,NA,TRBV14,14,NA
TGTGCCAGCAGCGGCACGTGGACAGATCCTTATGGCTACACCTTC,CASSGTWTDPYGYTF,TRBJ1-2,NA,TRBV7-9,15,NA
TGTGCCATCAGTGATTCTTCCGCAGGGGCTAATGAAAAACTGTTTTTT,CAISDSSAGANEKLFF,TRBJ1-4,NA,TRBV10-3,16,once
TGCGCCAGCAGCCCGGACACGCTCGTCTACGAGCAGTACTTC,CASSPDTLVYEQYF,TRBJ2-7,NA,TRBV5-1,14,NA
TGTGCCAGCAGCTCAAAAACAAGGGGGACTGAAGCTTTCTTT,CASSSKTRGTEAFF,TRBJ1-1,NA,TRBV3-1/TRBV3-2,14,NA